These 27 T cell receptor beta chains originate from one sample sequenced in a study of blood T cell repertoires in COVID-19. TCRdb keeps only in-frame clones here, not all; method: immunoSEQ multiplex PCR. This sample has around 620,000 clones, with 85% to 90% found just once. The sample taken for sequencing was peripheral blood. The receptors here all came from a woman younger than 30 with acute or convalescent COVID-19.

This clone is a singleton in its sample. The CDR3 loop is CASSPQGADSNQPQHF. The CDR3 bases are TGTGCCAGCAGCCCACAGGGGGCGGACAGCAATCAGCCCCAGCATTTT. The rearrangement uses TRBV3-1 (or the pseudogene TRBV3-2) and TRBJ1-5; 9 positions agree with TRBD1. V trimming: 4 bases; J trimming: 1 base; junction bases outside the gene matches: 5. The germline V gene encodes CDR1 LGHDT and CDR2 YNNKEL (reference sequence). The CDR3 spans 16 residues.

The CDR3 spells CASGPYEQYF. The DNA of the CDR3 is TGTGCCAGCGGGCCCTACGAGCAGTACTTC. The chain uses TRBV21-1 and TRBJ2-7; TRBD1 was called by the table and not checked on the DNA. TRBV21-1 is given as a pseudogene. CDR3 length: 10 residues.

The chain combines TRBV25-1 with TRBJ1-2; TRBD1 is a possible D gene (6 bases). CDR1 MGHDK and CDR2 SYGVNS come from the germline V gene. Trimming shortened V by 2 bases and J by 7 bases, and 14 bases separated the two germline ends. The CDR3 totals 14 residues. As DNA, the CDR3 is TGTGCCAGCAGTGAAGGGGGACAAGGAGGTGGCTACACCTTC. The encoded protein is CASSEGGQGGGYTF.

This rearrangement joins TRBV18 to TRBJ1-2, with D perhaps matching TRBD1 (6 bases). This CDR3 is built from 15 residues. CDR1 and CDR2 from the germline V gene are KGHSH and LQKENI. V was cut by 4 bases and J by 5 bases, with 17 bases left in between. The CDR3 protein is CASSLPQGFSYGYTF. The CDR3 coding sequence is TGTGCCAGCTCACTTCCCCAGGGGTTTTCGTATGGCTACACCTTC.

The chain joins TRBV5-1 to TRBJ2-7, with a tentative D call TRBD2 (6 bases). Germline-derived CDR1 and CDR2 are SGHRS and YFSETQ. This CDR3 comprises 15 residues. Trimming left V 4 bases short and J 3 bases short, with 17 bases between. CDR3 in amino acids: CASSPQGGQNYEQYF. The CDR3 nucleotides read TGCGCCAGCAGCCCCCAAGGAGGGCAGAACTACGAGCAGTACTTC. The full variable domain, completed using reference TRBV5-1 and TRBJ2-7, is KAGVTQTPRYLIKTRGQQVTLSCSPISGHRSVSWYQQTPGQGLQFLFEYFSETQRNKGNFPGRFSGRQFSNSRSEMNVSTLELGDSALYLCASSPQGGQNYEQYFGPGTRLTVT.

This sequence joins TRBV30 and TRBJ1-3, with D possibly matching TRBD1 (6 bases). Germline CDR1 is GTSNPN and CDR2 is SVGIG (reference sequence). V lost 1 base and J lost 0, with 13 bases in between. The CDR3 is 16 amino acids. The CDR3 nucleotides are TGTGCCTGGAGTGGGGGGCGGGTTTCCTCTGGAAACACCATATATTTT. Translated, it gives CAWSGGRVSSGNTIYF. Together with reference TRBV30 and TRBJ1-3, the CDR3 gives the full variable domain: SQTIHQWPATLVQPVGSPLSLECTVEGTSNPNLYWYRQAAGRGLQLLFYSVGIGQISSEVPQNLSASRPQDRQFILSSKKLLLSDSGFYLCAWSGGRVSSGNTIYFGEGSWLTVV.

The chain employs TRBV21-1 and TRBJ2-7; the DNA was not compared with TRBD1, the D call given in the table. TRBV21-1 is flagged as a pseudogene. The CDR3 consists of 9 residues. The DNA of the CDR3 is TGTGCCAGCAGCCAAGGGCAGAACTTC. Translation: CASSQGQNF.

This chain links TRBV5-6 with TRBJ1-3; 9 nucleotides match TRBD1. Germline values: CDR1 SGHDT, CDR2 YYEEEE. The CDR3 loop spans 16 amino acids. Trimming cost V 2 bases and J 4 bases; bases outside gene matches: 7. This CDR3 reads CASSFRDRVSGNTIYF. The CDR3 DNA reads TGTGCCAGCAGCTTCCGGGACAGGGTCTCCGGAAACACCATATATTTT.

The chain has TRBV6-1 and TRBJ1-2; D is undetermined. Germline CDR1 MNHNS, CDR2 SASEGT. This CDR3 has 13 amino acids. The V and J ends lost 2 bases and 5 bases respectively, with 9 bases between them. Here the CDR3 reads CASSESRWYGYTF. The CDR3 DNA sequence: TGTGCCAGCAGTGAATCGAGGTGGTATGGCTACACCTTC.

This chain connects TRBV5-1 to TRBJ2-6; D ambiguous. The germline V gene encodes CDR1 SGHRS and CDR2 YFSETQ. V dropped 1 base and J dropped 0 bases, with 8 bases sitting between them. This CDR3 is built from 16 residues. CDR3 in amino acids: CASSLYPNSGANVLTF. CDR3 sequence (DNA): TGCGCCAGCAGCTTGTACCCTAACTCTGGGGCCAACGTCCTGACTTTC.

CDR3 protein: CASGRTGGPSGANVLTF. CDR3 in DNA: TGTGCCAGCGGGAGGACAGGGGGTCCCTCTGGGGCCAACGTCCTGACTTTC. The rearrangement links TRBV2 to TRBJ2-6, with 10 bases aligning to TRBD1. Germline values: CDR1 SNHLY, CDR2 FYNNEI. The CDR3 covers 17 residues. Germline trimming cut 8 bases from V and 0 bases from J; bases unmatched to any gene: 7.

This clone was recorded once. The genes are TRBV30 and TRBJ1-6; 7 bases are shared with TRBD1. The CDR3 spans 13 residues. Germline lookup yields CDR1 GTSNPN and CDR2 SVGIG (reference sequence). V gave up 3 bases and J gave up 6 bases; unmatched junction bases: 2. CDR3 protein: CAWRSGGNSPLHF. The CDR3 nucleotides are TGTGCCTGGAGATCAGGGGGTAATTCACCCCTCCACTTT.

The chain carries TRBV2 and TRBJ1-3; D gene ambiguous. V lost 1 base, J lost 9 bases, and 16 bases lay in between. The CDR3 length is 15 residues. Germline values: CDR1 SNHLY, CDR2 FYNNEI. CDR3 nucleotide sequence: TGTGCCAGCAGTGAAGTTCCCAGTTCGATTGTCACCATATATTTT. This codes for CASSEVPSSIVTIYF.

The genes are TRBV19 and TRBJ1-2; the match to TRBD1 covers 8 bases. V lost 1 base to trimming and J lost 6 bases; unmatched junction nucleotides: 10. Germline-derived CDR1 and CDR2 are LNHDA and SQIVND (reference sequence). This CDR3 is built from 16 residues. The DNA of the CDR3 is TGTGCCAGTAGTATAGCGGGAGCGGCAGGGGGCCATGGCTACACCTTC. Translated: CASSIAGAAGGHGYTF.

This clone has only a few counts. The chain uses TRBV12-3 or TRBV12-4 and TRBJ2-7, with D perhaps TRBD2 (5 bases). Trimming removed 6 bases from V and 6 bases from J, with 12 bases in between. The length of the CDR3 is 12 residues. The CDR3 bases are TGTGCCAGCAGACCCAATGAGGGCGAGCAGTACTTC. The encoded protein is CASRPNEGEQYF.

The chain uses TRBV6-5 and TRBJ1-6; tentatively, D is TRBD1 (6 bases). This CDR3 spans 14 amino acids. With 5 bases removed from V and 6 bases from J, the gap between germline ends came to 11 bases. CDR1 is MNHEY and CDR2 is SVGAGI in the germline V gene. Here the CDR3 reads CASSPGQFNSPLHF. CDR3 DNA sequence: TGTGCCAGCAGTCCTGGACAGTTTAATTCACCCCTCCACTTT.

In the case of this clone: The conserved final phenylalanine or tryptophan is absent from the CDR3, which likely points to a read error. Because the CDR3's place on the DNA is in doubt, the DNA is left out and the CDR3 is given as listed by TCRdb. The rearrangement links TRBV10-2 to TRBJ1-2. The germline gives CDR1 WSHSY, CDR2 SAAADI. A total of 11 residues make up the CDR3, ends included. This chain's CDR3 is CASSEAGTLFI.

The gene calls are TRBV9 and TRBJ1-2; TRBD1 matches 9 bases. Germline assignment: CDR1 SGDLS and CDR2 YYNGEE. With 3 bases clipped from V and 5 bases from J, the junction kept 5 bases outside the gene matches. The CDR3 consists of 14 residues. Here the CDR3 reads CASSEGTGIYGYTF. For the CDR3, the DNA is TGTGCCAGCAGCGAGGGGACAGGGATTTATGGCTACACCTTC.

The gene calls are TRBV6-1 and TRBJ1-6; perhaps TRBD1 as D (5 bases). With 2 bases removed from V and 0 bases from J, the gap between germline ends came to 11 bases. Germline CDR1 and CDR2: MNHNS and SASEGT. This CDR3 contains 17 residues. CDR3 amino acids: CASSELGPRSYNSPLHF. The DNA for the CDR3 is TGTGCCAGCAGTGAACTGGGGCCCCGCTCCTATAATTCACCCCTCCACTTT.

V and J are TRBV7-2 and TRBJ2-7; 10 bases agree with TRBD1. The CDR3 is 14 residues long. Germline V lookup: CDR1 SGHTA, CDR2 FQGNSA. The V gene end was trimmed by 6 bases and the J gene end by 3 bases; junction bases not matched to a gene: 5. The CDR3 region has the DNA TGTGCCAGCAGGGCGGGACAGGGGCTCTACGAGCAGTACTTC. Protein product: CASRAGQGLYEQYF. The full variable domain, rest sourced from reference TRBV7-2 and TRBJ2-7, is GAGVSQSPSNKVTEKGKDVELRCDPISGHTALYWYRQSLGQGLEFLIYFQGNSAPDKSGLPSDRFSAERTGGSVSTLTIQRTQQEDSAVYLCASRAGQGLYEQYFGPGTRLTVT.

The J gene is TRBJ1-5, the V gene TRBV11-3; D is possibly TRBD1 (5 bases). Trimming shortened V by 3 bases and J by 12 bases, and 15 bases separated the two germline ends. CDR1 is SGHNT, CDR2 YENEEA, per germline. This CDR3 is built from 13 residues. Here the CDR3 reads CASSFGGGKIQHF. CDR3 nucleotide sequence: TGTGCCAGCAGCTTTGGGGGGGGAAAGATCCAGCATTTT. Full variable domain (outside the CDR3, taken from reference TRBV11-3 and TRBJ1-5): EAGVVQSPRYKIIEKKQPVAFWCNPISGHNTLYWYLQNLGQGPELLIRYENEEAVDDSQLPKDRFSAERLKGVDSTLKIQPAELGDSAVYLCASSFGGGKIQHFGDGTRLSIL.

This clone is a singleton in its sample. V and J are TRBV30 and TRBJ1-1, with TRBD1 matching 7 bases. This CDR3 is 17 amino acids long. Trimming removed 0 bases from V and 1 base from J; junction bases left unmatched: 11. Germline CDR1 and CDR2: GTSNPN and SVGIG (reference sequence). The CDR3 spells CAWSVRTGLGPNTEAFF. For the CDR3, the DNA is TGTGCCTGGAGTGTACGGACAGGCCTCGGACCGAACACTGAAGCTTTCTTT.

This clone was recorded once. The chain carries TRBV2 and TRBJ1-1; D not resolved. CDR1 is SNHLY, CDR2 FYNNEI, per germline. The CDR3 spans 14 residues. V lost 2 bases and J lost 3, with 10 bases in between. The CDR3 protein is CASSERRRDTEAFF. Here the CDR3 DNA reads TGTGCCAGCAGTGAACGGCGGAGGGACACTGAAGCTTTCTTT.

Of note for this clone: Other DNA sequences of this sample code for an identical CDR3. This rearrangement joins TRBV12-3 or TRBV12-4 to TRBJ1-2, with D unclear. The V gene lost 1 base and the J gene lost 8 bases, with 5 bases spanning the gap. The CDR3 has 11 residues. The CDR3 region has the DNA TGTGCCAGCAGTTTAGGGCTGGGCTACACCTTC. Protein: CASSLGLGYTF.

This clone was observed a few times. The J gene is TRBJ1-6, the V gene TRBV4-3; D gene unclear. V lost 0 bases and J lost 12, with 12 bases in between. The CDR3 covers 14 residues. Germline values: CDR1 LGHNA, CDR2 YSLEER. For the CDR3, the DNA is TGCGCCAGCAGCCAAGATCAAGCCTCAGGACCCCTCCACTTT. It specifies CASSQDQASGPLHF.

This chain joins TRBV6-2 or TRBV6-3 and TRBJ1-1; a weak D match, TRBD1 (6 bases). The ends were cut back, 4 bases at V and 7 bases at J, with 19 bases in the middle. Germline V CDR1 and CDR2: MNHEY, SVGEGT. The CDR3 consists of 15 residues. The CDR3 nucleotides read TGTGCCAGCAGTTTGGGGGTCAGGGGAACCGGTGAAGCTTTCTTT. This translates into CASSLGVRGTGEAFF.

The rearrangement joins TRBV15 to TRBJ1-5, with unresolved D. Trimming removed 5 bases at V and 9 bases at J, with 14 bases between. The germline V gene encodes CDR1 LNHNV and CDR2 YYDKDF (reference sequence). CDR3 length equals 13 residues. The CDR3 DNA reads as TGTGCCACCAGCGATATAATTCCAGGGCCCCAGCATTTT. The encoded protein is CATSDIIPGPQHF.